Detailed here is one T cell receptor beta chain. Its cognate antigen is unknown. The sample is drawn from a study of T cell responses to AZD1222 COVID-19 vaccine. The study's findings and limits: At baseline, just five to seven AZD1222 recipients tested seropositive. The donor group comprised mostly white British people and more females; the analysis possibly underestimated clonal diversity. Spike-specific TCRs gained breadth and depth after people received two AZD1222 doses.

Assay used: immunoSEQ multiplex PCR; TCRdb lists only in-frame clones, some missing. The sample contains 150,000 to 200,000 clones, approximately 93% of which appear only once. This clonotype was sampled from an adult in good health. Sample: peripheral blood, taken on day 0 of AZD1222 vaccination.

CDR3 DNA: TGTGCCAGCAGTTACTCAAACGGGGGCTACACCTTC. Its protein is CASSYSNGGYTF. The rearrangement links TRBV6-5 to TRBJ1-2, with unresolved D. The germline V and J ends were trimmed by 0 bases and 8 bases, with 7 bases remaining between them. Germline V gene lookup returns CDR1 MNHEY and CDR2 SVGAGI. The CDR3 covers 12 residues.